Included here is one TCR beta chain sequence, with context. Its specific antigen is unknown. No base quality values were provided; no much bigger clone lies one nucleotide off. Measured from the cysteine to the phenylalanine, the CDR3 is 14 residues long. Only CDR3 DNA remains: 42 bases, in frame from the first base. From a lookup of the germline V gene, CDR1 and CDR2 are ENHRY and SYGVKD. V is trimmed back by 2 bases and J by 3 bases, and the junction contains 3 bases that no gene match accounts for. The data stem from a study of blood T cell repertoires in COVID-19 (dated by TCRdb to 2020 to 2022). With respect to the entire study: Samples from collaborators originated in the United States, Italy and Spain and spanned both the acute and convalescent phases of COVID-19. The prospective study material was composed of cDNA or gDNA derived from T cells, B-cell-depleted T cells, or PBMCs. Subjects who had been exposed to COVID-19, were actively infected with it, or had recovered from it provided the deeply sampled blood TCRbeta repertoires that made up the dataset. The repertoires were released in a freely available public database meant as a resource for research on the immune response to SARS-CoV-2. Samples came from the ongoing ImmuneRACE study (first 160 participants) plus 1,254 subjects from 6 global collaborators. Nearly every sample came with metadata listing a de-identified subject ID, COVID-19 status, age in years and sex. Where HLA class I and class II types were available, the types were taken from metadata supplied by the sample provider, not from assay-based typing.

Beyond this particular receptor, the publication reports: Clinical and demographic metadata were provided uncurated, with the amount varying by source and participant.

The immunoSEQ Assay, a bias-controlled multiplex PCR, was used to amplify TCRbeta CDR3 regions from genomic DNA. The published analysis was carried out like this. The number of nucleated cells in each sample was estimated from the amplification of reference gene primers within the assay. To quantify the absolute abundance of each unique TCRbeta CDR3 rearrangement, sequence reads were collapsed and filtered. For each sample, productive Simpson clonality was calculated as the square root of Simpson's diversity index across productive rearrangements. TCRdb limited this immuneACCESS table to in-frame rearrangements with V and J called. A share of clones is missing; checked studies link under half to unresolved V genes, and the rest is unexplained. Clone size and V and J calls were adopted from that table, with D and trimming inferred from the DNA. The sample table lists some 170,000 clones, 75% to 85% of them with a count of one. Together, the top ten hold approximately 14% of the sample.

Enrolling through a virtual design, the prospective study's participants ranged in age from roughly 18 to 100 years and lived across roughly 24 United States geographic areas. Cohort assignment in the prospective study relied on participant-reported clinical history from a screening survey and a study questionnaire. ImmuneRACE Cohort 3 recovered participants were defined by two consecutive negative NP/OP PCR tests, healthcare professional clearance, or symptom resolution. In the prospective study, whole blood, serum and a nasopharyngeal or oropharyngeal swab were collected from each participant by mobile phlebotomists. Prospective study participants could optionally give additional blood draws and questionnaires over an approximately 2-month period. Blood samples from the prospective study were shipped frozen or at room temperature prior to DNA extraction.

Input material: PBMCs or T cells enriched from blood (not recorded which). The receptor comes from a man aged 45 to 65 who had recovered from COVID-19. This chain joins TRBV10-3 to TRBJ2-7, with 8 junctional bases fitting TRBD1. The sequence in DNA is TGTGCCATCAGTGAGCCCGACAGGGGCTACGAGCAGTACTTC. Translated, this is CAISEPDRGYEQYF.